This T cell receptor beta chain originates from a study of blood T cell repertoires in COVID-19. Study at large: From the United States, Italy and Spain came samples of acute and convalescent COVID-19. T cells, B-cell-depleted T cells, or PBMCs supplied cDNA or gDNA.

This clone has only one observation. Methods used by the authors: Estimated nucleated cell counts came from reference gene primer amplification. The data were produced by immunoSEQ multiplex PCR, yet TCRdb's version contains in-frame clones alone and is incomplete. D and trimming come from the DNA, and the V and J calls and clone size come from that table. The table has over 100,000 clones, 78% seen once. The CDR3 extends over 15 amino acids. The V and J ends lost 0 bases and 4 bases, in that order; junction bases with no gene match: 5. In germline, CDR1 is SGDLS, CDR2 YYNGEE. This chain links TRBV9 with TRBJ2-3; 7 nucleotides match TRBD1. Sample: peripheral blood. This TCR derives from a man aged 55 to 70 with active or convalescent COVID-19. The CDR3 is CASSVEAGGADTQYF. The DNA for the CDR3 is TGTGCCAGCAGCGTAGAGGCAGGGGGTGCAGATACGCAGTATTTT.